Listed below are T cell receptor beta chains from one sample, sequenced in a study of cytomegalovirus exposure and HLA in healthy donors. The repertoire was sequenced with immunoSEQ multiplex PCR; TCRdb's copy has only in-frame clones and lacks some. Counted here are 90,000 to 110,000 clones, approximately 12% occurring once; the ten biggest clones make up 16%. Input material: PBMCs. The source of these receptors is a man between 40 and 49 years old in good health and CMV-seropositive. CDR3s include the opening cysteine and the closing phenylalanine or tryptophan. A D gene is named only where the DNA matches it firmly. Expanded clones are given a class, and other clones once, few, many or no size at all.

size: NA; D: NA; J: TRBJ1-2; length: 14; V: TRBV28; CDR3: CASSLVWGRYGYTF; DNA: TGTGCCAGCAGTTTGGTCTGGGGGCGTTATGGCTACACCTTC
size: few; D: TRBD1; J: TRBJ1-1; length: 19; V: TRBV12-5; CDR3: CASGLPSLRPGTGNTEAFF; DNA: TGTGCTAGTGGTTTGCCTTCCCTTCGTCCCGGGACAGGGAACACTGAAGCTTTCTTT
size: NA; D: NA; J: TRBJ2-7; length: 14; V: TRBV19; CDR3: CASSMLGSSYEQYF; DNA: TGTGCCAGTAGTATGTTGGGCAGCTCCTACGAGCAGTACTTC
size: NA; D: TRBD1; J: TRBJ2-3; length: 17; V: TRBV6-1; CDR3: CASSGAAGTGFGDTQYF; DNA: TGTGCCAGCAGTGGGGCGGCCGGGACAGGGTTTGGAGATACGCAGTATTTT
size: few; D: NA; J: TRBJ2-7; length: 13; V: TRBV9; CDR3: CASSVVPGHEQYF; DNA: TGTGCCAGCAGCGTAGTCCCAGGGCACGAGCAGTACTTC
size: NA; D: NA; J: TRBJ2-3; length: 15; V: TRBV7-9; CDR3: CASSPGGGIRDTQYF; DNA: TGTGCCAGCAGCCCCGGCGGCGGCATCCGGGATACGCAGTATTTT
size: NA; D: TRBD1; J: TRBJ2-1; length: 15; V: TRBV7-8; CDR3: CASSLEDRIYNEQFF; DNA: TGTGCCAGCAGCTTAGAGGACAGGATATACAATGAGCAGTTCTTC
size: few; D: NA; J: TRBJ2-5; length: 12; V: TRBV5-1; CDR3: CASSRFQETQYF; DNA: TGCGCCAGCAGCCGTTTTCAAGAGACCCAGTACTTC
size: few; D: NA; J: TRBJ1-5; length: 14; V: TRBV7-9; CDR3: CASSSGLSNQPQHF; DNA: TGTGCCAGCAGCTCAGGCCTTAGCAATCAGCCCCAGCATTTT
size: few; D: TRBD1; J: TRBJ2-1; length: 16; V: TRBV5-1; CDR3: CASSLAAGGSYNEQFF; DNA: TGCGCCAGCAGCTTGGCCGCAGGGGGCTCCTACAATGAGCAGTTCTTC
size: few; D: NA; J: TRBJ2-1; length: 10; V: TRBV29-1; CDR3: CSVGGNEQFF; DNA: TGCAGCGTTGGCGGAAATGAGCAGTTCTTC
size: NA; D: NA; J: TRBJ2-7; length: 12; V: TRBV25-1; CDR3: CATRGTTYEQYF; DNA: TGTGCCACCCGAGGGACAACCTACGAGCAGTACTTC
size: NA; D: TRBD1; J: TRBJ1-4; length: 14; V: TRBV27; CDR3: CASSSQGINEKLFF; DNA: TGTGCCAGCAGTTCACAGGGGATAAATGAAAAACTGTTTTTT
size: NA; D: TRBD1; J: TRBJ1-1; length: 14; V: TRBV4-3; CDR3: CASSQPGGNTEAFF; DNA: TGCGCCAGCAGCCAGCCAGGGGGGAACACTGAAGCTTTCTTT
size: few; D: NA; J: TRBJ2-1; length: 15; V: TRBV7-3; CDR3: CASSLGQVIYNEQFF; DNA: TGTGCCAGCAGCTTAGGACAAGTGATCTACAATGAGCAGTTCTTC
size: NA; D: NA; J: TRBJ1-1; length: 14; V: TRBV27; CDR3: CASSSGGLGTEAFF; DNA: TGTGCCAGCAGTTCCGGGGGGTTGGGCACTGAAGCTTTCTTT
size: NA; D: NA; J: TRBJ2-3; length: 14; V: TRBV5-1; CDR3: CASSSYREPDTQYF; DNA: TGCGCCAGCAGCTCGTACAGGGAACCAGATACGCAGTATTTT
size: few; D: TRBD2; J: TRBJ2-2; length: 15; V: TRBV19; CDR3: CASSRGLADTGELFF; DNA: TGTGCCAGTAGTAGGGGACTAGCGGACACCGGGGAGCTGTTTTTT
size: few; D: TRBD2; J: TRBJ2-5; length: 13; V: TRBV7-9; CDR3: CASGLAGEETQYF; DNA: TGTGCCAGTGGACTAGCGGGAGAAGAGACCCAGTACTTC
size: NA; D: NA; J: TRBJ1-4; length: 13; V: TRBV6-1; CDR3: CASSNTRGEKLFF; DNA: TGTGCCAGCAGTAACACCCGGGGAGAAAAACTGTTTTTT
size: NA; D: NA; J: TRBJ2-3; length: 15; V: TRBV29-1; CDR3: CSVTDSSTSTDTQYF; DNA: TGCAGCGTTACGGACAGCTCCACTAGCACAGATACGCAGTATTTT
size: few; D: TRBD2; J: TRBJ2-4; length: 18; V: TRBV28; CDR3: CASSLWTSGRLSKNIQYF; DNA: TGTGCCAGCAGTTTATGGACTAGCGGGAGGCTCTCCAAAAACATTCAGTACTTC
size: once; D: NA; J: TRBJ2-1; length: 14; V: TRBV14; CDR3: CASSPATAYNEQFF; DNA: TGTGCCAGCAGCCCCGCAACAGCCTACAATGAGCAGTTCTTC
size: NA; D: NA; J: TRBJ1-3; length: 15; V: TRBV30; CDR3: CAWSVSVTAGNTIYF; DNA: TGTGCCTGGAGTGTCTCGGTGACAGCTGGAAACACCATATATTTT
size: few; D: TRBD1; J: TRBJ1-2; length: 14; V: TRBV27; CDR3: CASGKERQGRGYTF; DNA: TGTGCCAGCGGAAAGGAAAGACAGGGACGTGGCTACACCTTC
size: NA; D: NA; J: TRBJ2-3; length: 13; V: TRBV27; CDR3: CASSFREGDTQYF; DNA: TGTGCCAGCAGTTTCCGTGAGGGCGATACGCAGTATTTT
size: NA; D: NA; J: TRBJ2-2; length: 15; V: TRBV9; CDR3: CASSWAGSGSGELFF; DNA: TGTGCCAGCAGCTGGGCAGGGTCCGGATCCGGGGAGCTGTTTTTT
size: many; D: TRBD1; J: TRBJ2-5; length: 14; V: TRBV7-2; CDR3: CASSPTGGMRTQYF; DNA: TGTGCCAGCAGCCCGACAGGGGGCATGAGGACCCAGTACTTC
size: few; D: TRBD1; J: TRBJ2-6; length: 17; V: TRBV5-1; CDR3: CASSLVTGGAGANVLTF; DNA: TGCGCCAGCAGCTTGGTAACAGGGGGCGCTGGGGCCAACGTCCTGACTTTC